The 17 T cell receptor beta chains in this list originate from one sample, sequenced in a study of metastatic and nonmetastatic thyroid tumors (dated by TCRdb to about 2020). Libraries came from PCR. Instrument on record: Illumina HiSeq 4000. In-frame beta chains were kept once TCRdb had trimmed the public reads at Q25 with fastp and called clones with MiXCR. The sample data list more than 40,000 clones, and roughly 3.2% of these were observed just once. Approximately 9.8% of the sample rests with the top ten. No treatment had been received by any patient before thyroid surgery. The sample consisted of blood. The receptors derive from a female donor with papillary thyroid cancer or a benign thyroid nodule (not recorded which). Some clones in this sample may be carry-over from other donors' samples.

This clone was seen ten or more times. The chain combines TRBV6-1 with TRBJ2-7; weak D call: TRBD1 (7 bases). Germline V gives CDR1 MNHNS, CDR2 SASEGT. V lost 6 bases and J lost 3, with 12 bases in between. The CDR3 has 13 residues. CDR3 residues: CASRTGTLYEQYF. DNA for the CDR3: TGTGCCAGCAGGACAGGGACTCTCTACGAGCAGTACTTC.

This clone was seen many times. The gene calls are TRBV6-1 and TRBJ1-6; D is unclear. The CDR3 runs to 15 residues. V was trimmed by 0 bases and J by 9 bases, leaving 12 bases between them. Germline-derived CDR1 and CDR2 are MNHNS and SASEGT. The CDR3 region is CASSEAEYLGSPLHF. For the CDR3, the DNA is TGTGCCAGCAGTGAAGCAGAATACTTGGGTTCACCCCTCCACTTT.

There are a few counts of this clone. The chain has TRBV7-9 and TRBJ2-7; D is unresolved. V lost 4 bases, J lost 4 bases, and 8 bases lay in between. This CDR3 spans 12 amino acids. Germline CDR1 reads SEHNR; CDR2 reads FQNEAQ (reference sequence). CDR3 sequence reads: CASSSQGYEQYF. The CDR3 DNA reads TGTGCCAGCAGCTCCCAAGGGTACGAGCAGTACTTC.

This clone appeared a few times. The chain combines TRBV19 with TRBJ2-1, with D possibly matching TRBD2 (6 bases). The CDR3 loop spans 12 amino acids. With 5 bases removed from V and 7 bases from J, the gap between germline ends came to 9 bases. CDR1 is LNHDA, CDR2 SQIVND, per germline (reference sequence). The CDR3 DNA reads TGTGCCAGTAGTGCGGGAAGAAATGAGCAGTTCTTC. Translating gives CASSAGRNEQFF.

The rearrangement joins TRBV6-1 to TRBJ2-7; D is unclear. With 1 base removed from V and 0 bases from J, the gap between germline ends came to 7 bases. The CDR3 totals 14 residues. The germline V gene has CDR1 MNHNS and CDR2 SASEGT. CDR3 in amino acids: CASSEVGPSYEQYF. CDR3 DNA sequence: TGTGCCAGCAGTGAAGTTGGCCCCTCCTACGAGCAGTACTTC.

Many counts were recorded for this clone. The J gene is TRBJ2-3, the V gene TRBV20-1; D is possibly TRBD2 (7 bases). CDR1 DFQATT and CDR2 SNEGSKA come from the germline V gene (reference sequence). CDR3 size: 15 residues. V lost 4 bases to trimming and J lost 2 bases, with 16 bases between them. In DNA, the CDR3 is TGCAGTGCTAAGGGGGGGGCGGGGGACACAGATACGCAGTATTTT. Translated, it gives CSAKGGAGDTDTQYF.

This clone was counted ten times or more. The chain uses TRBV29-1 and TRBJ2-2; D may be TRBD1 (6 bases). The CDR3 consists of 14 residues. CDR1 SQVTM and CDR2 ANQGSEA come from the germline V gene. V lost 6 bases, J lost 2 bases, and 13 bases lay in between. The CDR3 nucleotides read TGCAGCGTAAAAACAGGGCTCAACACCGGGGAGCTGTTTTTT. Encoded protein: CSVKTGLNTGELFF.

This rearrangement joins TRBV12-3 or TRBV12-4 to TRBJ1-1; D remains unclear. Trimming removed 1 base at V and 2 bases at J, with 5 bases between. The CDR3 is 13 amino acids. The CDR3 sequence: CASSLGTNTEAFF. CDR3 bases: TGTGCCAGCAGTTTAGGCACAAACACTGAAGCTTTCTTT.

The sample holds many counts of this clone. The J gene is TRBJ2-3, the V gene TRBV3-1; TRBD1 might be the D (6 bases). The CDR3 loop spans 13 amino acids. V was cut by 6 bases and J by 4 bases, with 11 bases left in between. Per germline, CDR1 LGHDT and CDR2 YNNKEL (reference sequence). The CDR3 nucleotides are TGTGCCAGCAGTGTACAGGGAGCAGATACGCAGTATTTT. Amino acid sequence: CASSVQGADTQYF.

The chain links TRBV27 to TRBJ1-5; D might be TRBD1 (5 bases). The V end lost 4 bases, the J end lost 7 bases, and 11 bases lay between the germline ends. Germline V gene sequence: CDR1 MNHEY, CDR2 SMNVEV (reference sequence). This CDR3 region has 13 residues. CDR3 protein: CASSWGVGQPQHF. In nucleotides, the CDR3 is TGTGCCAGCAGTTGGGGGGTCGGACAGCCCCAGCATTTT.

This clone showed up just a few times. CDR3 sequence reads: CASRRDYLNYGYTF. CDR3 DNA sequence: TGTGCCAGCAGGCGTGACTACTTAAACTATGGCTACACCTTC. The chain joins TRBV28 to TRBJ1-2; D ambiguous. This CDR3 is built from 14 residues. Trimming cost V 6 bases and J 2 bases, with 13 bases left between them. Germline V gene lookup returns CDR1 MDHEN and CDR2 SYDVKM.

This clone was picked up many times. The rearrangement joins TRBV28 to TRBJ1-1; a weak D match, TRBD1 (6 bases). CDR1 and CDR2 from the germline V gene are MDHEN and SYDVKM. V was shortened by 5 bases and J by 1 base, with 14 bases between the two germline ends. The CDR3 runs 15 residues. Here the CDR3 reads CASSIPGGKNTEAFF. The CDR3 coding sequence is TGTGCCAGCAGTATCCCCGGGGGCAAGAACACTGAAGCTTTCTTT. The variable domain in full, completed from reference TRBV28 and TRBJ1-1, reads DVKVTQSSRYLVKRTGEKVFLECVQDMDHENMFWYRQDPGLGLRLIYFSYDVKMKEKGDIPEGYSVSREKKERFSLILESASTNQTSMYLCASSIPGGKNTEAFFGQGTRLTVV.

This clone is medium-sized by share. V gene TRBV2 combines with J gene TRBJ1-5, with unresolved D. From germline, CDR1 is SNHLY and CDR2 FYNNEI. The CDR3 totals 13 residues. V lost 4 bases and J 7 bases, leaving 11 bases between the germline ends. In DNA, the CDR3 is TGTGCCAGCAGTGTTGGGCTGTGGCAGCCCCAGCATTTT. Amino acid sequence: CASSVGLWQPQHF.

The chain uses TRBV28 and TRBJ1-5; tentatively, D is TRBD1 (5 bases). CDR1 is MDHEN, CDR2 SYDVKM, per germline. The CDR3 covers 14 residues. Trimming took 2 bases from V and 3 from J, leaving 8 bases between them. CDR3 sequence: CASSLGGVNQPQHF. CDR3 DNA: TGTGCCAGCAGTTTAGGAGGGGTCAATCAGCCCCAGCATTTT.

This clone was counted only a few times. Mismatch with germline at one junction end may stem from a read error. Other DNA sequences in this specimen translate into the identical CDR3. The V call is TRBV19, the J call TRBJ2-2, with D perhaps matching TRBD2 (7 bases). Per germline, CDR1 LNHDA and CDR2 SQIVND (reference sequence). This CDR3 has 12 residues. CDR3 coding DNA: TGTGCCAGTGGGGGGGGCACCGGGGAGCTATTTTTT. It encodes CASGGGTGELFF.

This clone was counted between two and nine times. In DNA form, the CDR3 reads TGTGCCACCAGTGAAATTAATGCGGGACTCAACACCGGGGAGCTGTTTTTT. Residues: CATSEINAGLNTGELFF. J is TRBJ2-2 and V is TRBV24-1, with D possibly matching TRBD2 (6 bases). Trimming cost V 4 bases and J 2 bases, with 16 bases left between them. Germline loops: CDR1 KGHDR, CDR2 SFDVKD. CDR3 length equals 17 residues.

This clone was counted many times. This chain joins TRBV11-1 and TRBJ2-7; 7 positions match TRBD1. The germline V gene has CDR1 SGHAT and CDR2 FQDESV (reference sequence). The CDR3 is 15 residues long. Losses at the gene ends were 3 bases for V and 0 bases for J; bases not matched to a gene: 5. DNA for the CDR3: TGTGCCAGCAGCTTGACCGCAGGGGGCTCCTACGAGCAGTACTTC. This sequence encodes CASSLTAGGSYEQYF.